The TCR beta chain described here comes from a study of OX40 agonist ivuxolimab in advanced cancers. TCRdb keeps only in-frame clones here, not all; method: immunoSEQ multiplex PCR. The sample carries about 89,000 clones, 70% to 90% recorded once. The germline gives CDR1 SGHKS, CDR2 YYEKEE (reference sequence). Trimming cost V 1 base and J 4 bases; bases outside gene matches: 7. The CDR3 loop spans 17 amino acids. V is TRBV5-5 and J is TRBJ2-2; 10 bases are shared with TRBD2. This TCR came from an adult with an advanced solid tumor such as melanoma, head and neck, liver or kidney cancer. The sample in question was CD4+ or CD8+ T cells sorted from blood, obtained in a trial of the OX40 agonist ivuxolimab. The CDR3 loop reads CASSLQSSGGFTGELFF. DNA for the CDR3: TGTGCCAGCAGCTTGCAGTCTAGCGGGGGATTCACCGGGGAGCTGTTTTTT.